This TCR beta chain is drawn from a study of spatial heterogeneity in lung cancer. In the study overall: Sequence detection consistently recorded a greater number of beta-chain than alpha-chain sequences.

In its sample, this clonotype was seen a few times. What it recognizes is unknown. Notes on the study in general: Ubiquitous expanded tumor TCRs appeared in blood more at resection than follow-up.

TCRdb re-called the 5' RACE reads through MiXCR, storing one row per CDR3 protein. The data show some 47,000 distinct CDR3 sequences, 7.5% to 8% seen once. Regarding time point: sample taken at primary tumor resection. Sequencing covered unsorted whole RNA taken from tumor, nontumor lung or frozen PBMC. The donors comprised some 72 untreated early-stage non-small cell lung cancer patients. The V gene lost 1 base and the J gene lost 5 bases, with 9 bases spanning the gap. Germline CDR1 and CDR2: SQVTM and ANQGSEA. This CDR3 contains 13 residues. Specimen: PBMCs, collected at surgery. V is TRBV29-1 and J is TRBJ2-1; tentatively, D is TRBD2 (6 bases). The receptor was isolated from a female donor with early-stage non-small cell lung cancer. CDR3 region: CSVEGWGDNEQFF. The DNA of the CDR3 is TGCAGCGTTGAAGGGTGGGGGGACAATGAGCAGTTCTTC.